These T cell receptor beta chains were read from a single sample in a study of graft-versus-host responses after intestinal transplantation. Antigen specificity for these receptors is unknown. TCRdb keeps only in-frame clones here, not all; method: immunoSEQ multiplex PCR. Found here are 80,000 to 90,000 clones, just under 95% of them singletons; the top ten hold roughly 0.31%. The specimen comprised unstimulated CD4+ T cells sorted from spleen or lymph node cells, sampled before intestinal transplant. The source of these receptors is a human donor who received an intestinal transplant. Both conserved end residues are part of each CDR3. D genes are given only for firm matches. Expanded clones get a size class; other rows say once, few or many, or leave the size out.

D gene: TRBD1
V gene: TRBV11-2
clone size: NA
J gene: TRBJ1-6
CDR3 length: 15
CDR3 DNA: TGTGCCAGCAGCTCCAGGGGGCGCCGGAATTCACCCCTCCACTTT
CDR3 protein: CASSSRGRRNSPLHF

D gene: TRBD1
V gene: TRBV15
clone size: NA
J gene: TRBJ1-5
CDR3 length: 18
CDR3 DNA: TGTGCCACCAGCAGAGGGGTGACAGGGGGCTCGGGGAATCAGCCCCAGCATTTT
CDR3 protein: CATSRGVTGGSGNQPQHF

D gene: NA
V gene: TRBV9
clone size: NA
J gene: TRBJ2-5
CDR3 length: 14
CDR3 DNA: TGTGCCAGCAGCGCGGCGACAGTCTCTGAGACCCAGTACTTC
CDR3 protein: CASSAATVSETQYF

D gene: NA
V gene: TRBV7-6
clone size: NA
J gene: TRBJ2-7
CDR3 length: 11
CDR3 DNA: TGTGCCAGCAGCTTAGACTACGAGCAGTACTTC
CDR3 protein: CASSLDYEQYF

D gene: NA
V gene: TRBV28
clone size: NA
J gene: TRBJ2-2
CDR3 length: 14
CDR3 DNA: TGTGCCAGCAGTTCCCCGCAGGGTTCAGGGGAGCTGTTTTTT
CDR3 protein: CASSSPQGSGELFF

D gene: NA
V gene: TRBV6-1
clone size: NA
J gene: TRBJ1-1
CDR3 length: 13
CDR3 DNA: TGTGCCAGCGCCGGAGGGGTGCACACTGAAGCTTTCTTT
CDR3 protein: CASAGGVHTEAFF

D gene: TRBD1
V gene: TRBV6-8
clone size: NA
J gene: TRBJ2-3
CDR3 length: 15
CDR3 DNA: TGTGCCAGCGGACGGGGGGACAGGGTGGCAGATACGCAGTATTTT
CDR3 protein: CASGRGDRVADTQYF

D gene: NA
V gene: TRBV30
clone size: NA
J gene: TRBJ1-3
CDR3 length: 14
CDR3 DNA: TGTGCCTGGAGTGTGAGGTTGGAAGGAAACACCATATATTTT
CDR3 protein: CAWSVRLEGNTIYF

D gene: NA
V gene: TRBV6-5
clone size: NA
J gene: TRBJ1-1
CDR3 length: 12
CDR3 DNA: TGTGCCAGCAGGGGTTTAAGGACTGAAGCTTTCTTT
CDR3 protein: CASRGLRTEAFF

D gene: TRBD2
V gene: TRBV4-2
clone size: NA
J gene: TRBJ2-7
CDR3 length: 15
CDR3 DNA: TGTGCCAGCAGCCGACTACTAGCGGGGAACTACGAGCAGTACTTC
CDR3 protein: CASSRLLAGNYEQYF

D gene: TRBD2
V gene: TRBV27
clone size: NA
J gene: TRBJ2-7
CDR3 length: 15
CDR3 DNA: TGTGCCAGCAGTTCCGGGACTAGCGGGAGCCACGAGCAGTACTTC
CDR3 protein: CASSSGTSGSHEQYF

D gene: NA
V gene: TRBV6-1
clone size: NA
J gene: TRBJ2-1
CDR3 length: 14
CDR3 DNA: TGTGCCACCACCCGGACTTCCTTCTACAATGAGCAGTTCTTC
CDR3 protein: CATTRTSFYNEQFF

D gene: NA
V gene: TRBV5-1
clone size: NA
J gene: TRBJ1-4
CDR3 length: 15
CDR3 DNA: TGCGCCAGCAGCTTCTTAGGCCAGGGAGAGGAAAAACTGTTTTTT
CDR3 protein: CASSFLGQGEEKLFF

D gene: TRBD2
V gene: TRBV27
clone size: NA
J gene: TRBJ2-7
CDR3 length: 24
CDR3 DNA: TGTGCCAGCAGTTTATCCGGCGTCGGGGGGCGGGCTAGCGGGAGGGCTAAGACCTCCTACGAGCAGTACTTC
CDR3 protein: CASSLSGVGGRASGRAKTSYEQYF

D gene: TRBD1
V gene: TRBV6-5
clone size: NA
J gene: TRBJ1-6
CDR3 length: 14
CDR3 DNA: TGTGCCAGCAGGGTGGACAGGAGAGATTCACCCCTCCACTTT
CDR3 protein: CASRVDRRDSPLHF

D gene: NA
V gene: TRBV4-1
clone size: NA
J gene: TRBJ2-7
CDR3 length: 17
CDR3 DNA: TGCGCCAGCAGCCTGTCTCAAATCAGGGGAAGCTCCTACGAGCAGTACTTC
CDR3 protein: CASSLSQIRGSSYEQYF

D gene: NA
V gene: TRBV6-5
clone size: NA
J gene: TRBJ1-1
CDR3 length: 15
CDR3 DNA: TGTGCCATACGACCGTTTGACACGACGAACACTGAAGCTTTCTTT
CDR3 protein: CAIRPFDTTNTEAFF

D gene: NA
V gene: TRBV7-6
clone size: once
J gene: TRBJ1-1
CDR3 length: 14
CDR3 DNA: TGTGCCAGCAGCTTAAGTAGAGGGAACACTGAAGCTTTCTTT
CDR3 protein: CASSLSRGNTEAFF